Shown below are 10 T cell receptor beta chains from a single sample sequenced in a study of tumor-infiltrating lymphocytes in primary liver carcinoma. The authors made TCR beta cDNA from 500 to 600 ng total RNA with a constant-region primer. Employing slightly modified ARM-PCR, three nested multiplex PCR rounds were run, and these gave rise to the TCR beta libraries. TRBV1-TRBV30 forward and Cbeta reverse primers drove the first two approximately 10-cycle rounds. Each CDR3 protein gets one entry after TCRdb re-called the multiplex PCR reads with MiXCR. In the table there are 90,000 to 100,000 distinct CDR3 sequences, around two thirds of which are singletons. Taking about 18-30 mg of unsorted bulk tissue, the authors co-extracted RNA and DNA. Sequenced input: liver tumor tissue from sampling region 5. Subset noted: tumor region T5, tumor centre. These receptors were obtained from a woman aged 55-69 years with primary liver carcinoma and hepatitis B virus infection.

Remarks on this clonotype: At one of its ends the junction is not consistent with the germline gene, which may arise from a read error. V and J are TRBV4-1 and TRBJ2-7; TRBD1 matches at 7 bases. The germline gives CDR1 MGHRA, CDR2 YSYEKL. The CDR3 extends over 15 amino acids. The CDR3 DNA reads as TGCGCCCGCAGCCAAGGGGGACAGCAGCACTACGAGCGGTACTTC. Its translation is CARSQGGQQHYERYF.

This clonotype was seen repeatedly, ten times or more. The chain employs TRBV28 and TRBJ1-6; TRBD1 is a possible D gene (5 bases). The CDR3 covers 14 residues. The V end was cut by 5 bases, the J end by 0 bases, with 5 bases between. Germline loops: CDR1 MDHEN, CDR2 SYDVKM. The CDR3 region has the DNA TGTGCCAGCAGTCAGGGCTCCTATAATTCACCCCTCCACTTT. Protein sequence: CASSQGSYNSPLHF. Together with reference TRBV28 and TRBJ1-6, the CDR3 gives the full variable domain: DVKVTQSSRYLVKRTGEKVFLECVQDMDHENMFWYRQDPGLGLRLIYFSYDVKMKEKGDIPEGYSVSREKKERFSLILESASTNQTSMYLCASSQGSYNSPLHFGNGTRLTVT.

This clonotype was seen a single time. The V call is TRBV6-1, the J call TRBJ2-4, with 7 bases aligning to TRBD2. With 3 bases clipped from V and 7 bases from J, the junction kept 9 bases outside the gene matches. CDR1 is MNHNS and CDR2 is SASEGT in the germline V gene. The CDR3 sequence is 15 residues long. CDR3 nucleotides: TGTGCCAGCAGTGAGGTCTGCGGGAGCTTGAACATTCAGTACTTC. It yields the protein CASSEVCGSLNIQYF.

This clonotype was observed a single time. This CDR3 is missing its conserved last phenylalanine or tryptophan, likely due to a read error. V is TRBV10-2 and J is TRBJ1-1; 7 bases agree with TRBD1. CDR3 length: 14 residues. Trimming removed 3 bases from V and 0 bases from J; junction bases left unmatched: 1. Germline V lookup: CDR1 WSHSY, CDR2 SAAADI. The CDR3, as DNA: TGCGCCAGCAGTGAACAGGGGATGAACACTGAAGCTTTCTCT. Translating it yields CASSEQGMNTEAFS.

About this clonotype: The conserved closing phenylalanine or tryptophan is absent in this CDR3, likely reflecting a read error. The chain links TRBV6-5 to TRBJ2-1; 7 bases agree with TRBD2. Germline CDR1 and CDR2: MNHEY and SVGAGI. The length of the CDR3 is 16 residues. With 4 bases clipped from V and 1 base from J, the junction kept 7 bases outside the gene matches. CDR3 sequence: CASSLASSGSYNEQFS. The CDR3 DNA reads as TGTGCCAGCAGTTTGGCTAGTAGCGGGTCCTACAATGAGCAGTTCTCC.

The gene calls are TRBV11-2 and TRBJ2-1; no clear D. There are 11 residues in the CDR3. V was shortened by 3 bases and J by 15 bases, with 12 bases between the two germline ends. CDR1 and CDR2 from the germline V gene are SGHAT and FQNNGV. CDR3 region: CASSLAWMPFF. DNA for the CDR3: TGTGCCAGCAGCTTGGCCTGGATGCCGTTCTTC.

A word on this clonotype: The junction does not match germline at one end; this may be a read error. The CDR3 nucleotides read TGTGCCAGCAGCTTCAAGGGTCGGTACGAGCAGTGCTTC. Encoded protein: CASSFKGRYEQCF. The J gene is TRBJ2-7, the V gene TRBV11-2; no clear D. The CDR3 covers 13 residues. The germline CDR1 and CDR2 sequences are SGHAT and FQNNGV.

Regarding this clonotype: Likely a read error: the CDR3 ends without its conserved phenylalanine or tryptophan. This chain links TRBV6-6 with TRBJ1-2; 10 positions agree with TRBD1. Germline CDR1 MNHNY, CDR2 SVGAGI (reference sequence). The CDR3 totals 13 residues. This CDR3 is CASNYDRGHDYTL. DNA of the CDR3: TGTGCCAGCAATTACGACAGGGGGCACGACTACACCTTA.

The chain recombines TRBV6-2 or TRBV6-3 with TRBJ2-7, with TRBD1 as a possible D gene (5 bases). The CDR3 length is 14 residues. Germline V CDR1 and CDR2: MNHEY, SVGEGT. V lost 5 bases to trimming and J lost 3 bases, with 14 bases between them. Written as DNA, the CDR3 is TGTGCCAGCAGTGAAGGGGCAGGGATCTACGAGCAGTACTTC. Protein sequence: CASSEGAGIYEQYF.

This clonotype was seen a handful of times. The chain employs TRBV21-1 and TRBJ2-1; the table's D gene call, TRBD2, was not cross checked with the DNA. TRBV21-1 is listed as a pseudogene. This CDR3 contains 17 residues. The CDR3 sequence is CASSKNPSGLKYNEQFF. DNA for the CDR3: TGTGCCAGCAGCAAAAACCCTAGTGGGCTTAAATACAATGAGCAGTTCTTC.